This TCR beta chain was identified during a study of blood T cell repertoires in COVID-19. Sequencing was performed with immunoSEQ multiplex PCR; in TCRdb, only in-frame clones are kept and a portion is missing. This table holds around 280,000 clones, 90% found once. This CDR3 is built from 17 residues. The V segment lost 3 bases and the J segment 3 bases; nucleotides outside the gene matches: 11. From germline, CDR1 is KGHSH and CDR2 LQKENI. The rearrangement links TRBV18 to TRBJ2-3; 8 bases align to TRBD2. This receptor was obtained from a woman younger than 35 with acute COVID-19. The sample consisted of PBMCs or T cells enriched from blood (not recorded which). The CDR3 DNA is TGTGCCAGCTCACCTAGAAGGGCGGGAGGAAGGACAGATACGCAGTATTTT. As protein: CASSPRRAGGRTDTQYF.